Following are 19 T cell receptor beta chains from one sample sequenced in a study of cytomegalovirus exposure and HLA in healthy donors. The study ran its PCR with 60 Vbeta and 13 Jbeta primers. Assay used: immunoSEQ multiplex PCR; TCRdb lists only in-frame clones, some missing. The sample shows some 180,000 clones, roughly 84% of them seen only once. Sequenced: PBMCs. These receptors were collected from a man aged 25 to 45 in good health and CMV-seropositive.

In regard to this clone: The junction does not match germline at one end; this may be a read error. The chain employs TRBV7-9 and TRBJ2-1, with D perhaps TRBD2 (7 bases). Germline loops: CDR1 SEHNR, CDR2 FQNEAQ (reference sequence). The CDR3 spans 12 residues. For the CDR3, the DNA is TGTGCCAGCAGCTTAGAGGGGGGGGTCCAAGTCTTC. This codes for CASSLEGGVQVF.

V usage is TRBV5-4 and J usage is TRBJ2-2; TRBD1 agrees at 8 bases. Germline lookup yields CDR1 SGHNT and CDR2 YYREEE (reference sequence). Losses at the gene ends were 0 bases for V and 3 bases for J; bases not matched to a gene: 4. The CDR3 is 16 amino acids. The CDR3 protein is CASSLADRDDTGELFF. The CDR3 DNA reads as TGTGCCAGCAGCTTGGCGGACAGGGACGACACCGGGGAGCTGTTTTTT.

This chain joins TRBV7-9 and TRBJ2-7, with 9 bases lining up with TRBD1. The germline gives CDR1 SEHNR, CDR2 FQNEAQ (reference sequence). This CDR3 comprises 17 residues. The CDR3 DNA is TGTTCCAGCAGCTCCATGAAGGGACAGGGAAAACCCTACGAGCAGTACGTC. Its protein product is CSSSSMKGQGKPYEQYV.

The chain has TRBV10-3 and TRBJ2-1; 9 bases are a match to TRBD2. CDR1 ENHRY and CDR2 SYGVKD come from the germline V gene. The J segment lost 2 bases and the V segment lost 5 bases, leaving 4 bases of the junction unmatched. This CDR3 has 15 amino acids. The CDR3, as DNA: TGTGCCATCAGTAGAGCGGGAGGCGCCTACAATGAGCAGTTCTTC. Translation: CAISRAGGAYNEQFF.

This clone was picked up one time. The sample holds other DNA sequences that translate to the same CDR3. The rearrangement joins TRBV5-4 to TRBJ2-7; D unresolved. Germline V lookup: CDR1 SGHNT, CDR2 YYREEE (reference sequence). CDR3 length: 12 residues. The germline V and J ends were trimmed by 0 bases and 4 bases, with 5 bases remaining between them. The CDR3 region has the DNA TGTGCCAGCAGCTTGGACGGTTACGAGCAGTACTTC. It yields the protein CASSLDGYEQYF.

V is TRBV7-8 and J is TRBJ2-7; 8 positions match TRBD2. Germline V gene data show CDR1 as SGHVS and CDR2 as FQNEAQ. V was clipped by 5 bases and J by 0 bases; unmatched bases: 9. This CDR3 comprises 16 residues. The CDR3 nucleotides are TGTGCCAGCAGCCCCTCCGTGACTAGCGCCTCCTACGAGCAGTACTTC. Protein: CASSPSVTSASYEQYF.

CDR3 coding DNA: TGCGCCAGCAGACCCGACAGCATTAATGAAAAACTGTTTTTT. This encodes CASRPDSINEKLFF. The chain links TRBV5-1 to TRBJ1-4; TRBD1 might be the D (5 bases). The CDR3 has 14 amino acids. Trimming left V 5 bases short and J 4 bases short, with 12 bases between. CDR1 is SGHRS, CDR2 YFSETQ, per germline.

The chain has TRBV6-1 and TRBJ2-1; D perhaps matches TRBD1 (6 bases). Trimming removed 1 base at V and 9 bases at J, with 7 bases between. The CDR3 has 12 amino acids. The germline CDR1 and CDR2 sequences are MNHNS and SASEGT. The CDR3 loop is CASSEVGGEQFF. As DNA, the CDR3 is TGTGCCAGCAGTGAAGTAGGGGGTGAGCAGTTCTTC.

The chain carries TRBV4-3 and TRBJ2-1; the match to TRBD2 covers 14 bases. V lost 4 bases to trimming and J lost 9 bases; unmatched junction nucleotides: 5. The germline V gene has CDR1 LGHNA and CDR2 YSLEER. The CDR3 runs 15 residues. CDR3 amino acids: CASSPGTSGSSEQFF. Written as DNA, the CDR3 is TGCGCCAGCAGCCCCGGGACTAGCGGGAGTAGTGAGCAGTTCTTC.

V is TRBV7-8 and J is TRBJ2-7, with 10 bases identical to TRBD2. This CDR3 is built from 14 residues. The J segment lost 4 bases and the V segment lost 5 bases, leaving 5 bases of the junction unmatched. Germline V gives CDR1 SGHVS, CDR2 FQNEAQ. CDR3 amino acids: CASSPSGRRYEQYV. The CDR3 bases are TGTGCCAGCAGCCCTAGCGGGAGAAGATACGAGCAGTACGTC.

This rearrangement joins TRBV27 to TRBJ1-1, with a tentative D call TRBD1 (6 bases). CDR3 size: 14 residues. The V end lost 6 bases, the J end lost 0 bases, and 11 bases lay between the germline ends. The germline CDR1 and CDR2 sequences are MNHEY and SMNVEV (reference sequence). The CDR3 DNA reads TGTGCCAGCAGCGCCGGGACAATGAACACTGAAGCTTTCTTT. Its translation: CASSAGTMNTEAFF.

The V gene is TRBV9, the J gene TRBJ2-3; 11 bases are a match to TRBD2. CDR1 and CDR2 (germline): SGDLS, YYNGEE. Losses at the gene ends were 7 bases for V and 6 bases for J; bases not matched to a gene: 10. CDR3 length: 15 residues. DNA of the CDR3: TGTGCCAGCTCTATTACTAGCGGGAGACAGGATACGCAGTATTTT. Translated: CASSITSGRQDTQYF.

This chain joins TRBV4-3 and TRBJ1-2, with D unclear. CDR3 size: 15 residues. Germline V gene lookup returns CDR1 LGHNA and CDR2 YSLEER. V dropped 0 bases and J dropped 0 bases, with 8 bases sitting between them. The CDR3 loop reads CASSQDKLANYGYTF. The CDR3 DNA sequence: TGCGCCAGCAGCCAAGATAAATTAGCTAACTATGGCTACACCTTC.

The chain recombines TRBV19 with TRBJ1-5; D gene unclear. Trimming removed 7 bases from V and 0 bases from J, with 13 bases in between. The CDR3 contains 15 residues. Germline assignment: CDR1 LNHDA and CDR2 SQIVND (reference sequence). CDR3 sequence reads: CASKERANSNQPQHF. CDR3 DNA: TGTGCCAGTAAGGAGCGCGCAAATAGCAATCAGCCCCAGCATTTT.

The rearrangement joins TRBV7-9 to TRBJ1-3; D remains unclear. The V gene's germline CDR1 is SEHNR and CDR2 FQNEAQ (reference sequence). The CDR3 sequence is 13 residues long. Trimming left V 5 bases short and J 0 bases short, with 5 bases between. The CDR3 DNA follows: TGTGCCAGCAGCAGAGGCTCTGGAAACACCATATATTTT. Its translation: CASSRGSGNTIYF. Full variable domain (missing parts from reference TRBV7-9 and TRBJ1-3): DTGVSQNPRHKITKRGQNVTFRCDPISEHNRLYWYRQTLGQGPEFLTYFQNEAQLEKSRLLSDRFSAERPKGSFSTLEIQRTEQGDSAMYLCASSRGSGNTIYFGEGSWLTVV.

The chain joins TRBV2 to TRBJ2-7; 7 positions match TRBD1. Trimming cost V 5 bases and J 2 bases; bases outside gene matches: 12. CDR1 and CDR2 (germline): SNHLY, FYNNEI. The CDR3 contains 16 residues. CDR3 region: CASSTVNHRGTYEQYF. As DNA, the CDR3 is TGTGCCAGCAGTACGGTCAACCACAGGGGAACCTACGAGCAGTACTTC.

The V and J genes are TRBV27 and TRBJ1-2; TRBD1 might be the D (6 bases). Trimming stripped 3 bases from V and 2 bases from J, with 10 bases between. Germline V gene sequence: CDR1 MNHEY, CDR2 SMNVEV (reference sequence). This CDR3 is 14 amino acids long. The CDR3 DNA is TGTGCCAGCAGTTTCGTGGGGGCCAACTATGGCTACACCTTC. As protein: CASSFVGANYGYTF.

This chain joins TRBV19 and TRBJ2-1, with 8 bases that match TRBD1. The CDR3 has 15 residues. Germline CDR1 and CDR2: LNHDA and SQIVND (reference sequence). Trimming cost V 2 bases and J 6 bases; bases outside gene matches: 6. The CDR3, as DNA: TGTGCCAGTAGTATACTGACAGGGGCCGGCAATGAGCAGTTCTTC. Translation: CASSILTGAGNEQFF.

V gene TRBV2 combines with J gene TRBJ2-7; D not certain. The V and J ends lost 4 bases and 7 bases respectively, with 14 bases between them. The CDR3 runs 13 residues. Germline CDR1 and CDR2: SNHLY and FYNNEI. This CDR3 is CASSVNRQWEQYV. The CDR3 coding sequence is TGTGCCAGCAGTGTGAACCGGCAATGGGAGCAGTACGTC.